This T cell receptor (beta chain) was obtained from a study of blood T cell repertoires in COVID-19. Across the study: PBMCs, B-cell-depleted T cells, or T cells provided the cDNA or gDNA that made up the material.

This CDR3 comprises 16 residues. Germline V gene sequence: CDR1 MNHEY, CDR2 SVGEGT. V dropped 2 bases and J dropped 7; count of bases not matched to a gene: 9. TCRdb's copy holds only in-frame clones and misses some; the assay was immunoSEQ multiplex PCR. The repertoire holds around 120,000 clones, with 90% as singletons. The receptor comes from a woman between 55 and 75 years old with COVID-19, enrolled during active disease. The chain has TRBV6-2 or TRBV6-3 and TRBJ1-5; TRBD1 agrees at 9 bases. Sequenced material: peripheral blood. CDR3 residues: CASSYRGQGFDQPQHF. The CDR3 DNA sequence: TGTGCCAGCAGTTACCGGGGACAGGGCTTTGACCAGCCCCAGCATTTT.